These 11 T cell receptor beta chains share one sample of origin, sequenced in a study of blood T cell repertoires in COVID-19. The method was immunoSEQ multiplex PCR; TCRdb's version includes in-frame clones alone and lacks a portion of them. The sample carries some 270,000 clones, about 82% recorded once. The sequenced sample was PBMCs or T cells enriched from blood (not recorded which). These receptors came from a woman aged 45-60 years with acute COVID-19.

The rearrangement joins TRBV10-3 to TRBJ2-7; TRBD1 aligns across 9 bases. V shed 5 bases and J 2 bases; nucleotides not matched to a gene: 7. The CDR3 sequence is 15 residues long. Germline V gene sequence: CDR1 ENHRY, CDR2 SYGVKD. CDR3 DNA: TGTGCCATCAGTCGAGGACAGGGGACAACCTACGAGCAGTACTTC. Residues: CAISRGQGTTYEQYF.

This clone was counted only a few times. The genes are TRBV14 and TRBJ2-7; the D gene is possibly TRBD1 (7 bases). V was shortened by 0 bases and J by 6 bases, with 15 bases between the two germline ends. Germline V gives CDR1 SGHDN, CDR2 FVKESK. CDR3 length: 15 amino acids. The DNA for the CDR3 is TGTGCCAGCAGCCAAGACAGAAGACAGGGAGGCGAGCAGTACTTC. The encoded protein is CASSQDRRQGGEQYF.

The genes are TRBV27 and TRBJ2-1; 15 bases map to TRBD2. Germline V lookup: CDR1 MNHEY, CDR2 SMNVEV (reference sequence). This CDR3 has 20 residues. V was clipped by 6 bases and J by 0 bases; unmatched bases: 12. CDR3 amino acids: CASRPHVGTSGGYSYNEQFF. The CDR3 DNA sequence: TGTGCCAGCAGACCTCACGTAGGGACTAGCGGGGGGTACTCCTACAATGAGCAGTTCTTC.

The chain uses TRBV4-3 and TRBJ2-3; TRBD2 aligns across 9 bases. The V and J ends lost 4 bases and 4 bases, in that order; junction bases with no gene match: 3. This CDR3 contains 14 residues. The germline V gene has CDR1 LGHNA and CDR2 YSLEER. CDR3 bases: TGCGCCAGCAGCCTGCGCGGGGGGGCAGATACGCAGTATTTT. This gives the protein CASSLRGGADTQYF.

The V call is TRBV6-5, the J call TRBJ1-1; D may be TRBD1 (6 bases). Trimming pared 1 base from V and 6 bases from J, leaving 12 bases between. CDR3 length: 14 amino acids. Germline loops: CDR1 MNHEY, CDR2 SVGAGI. CDR3 residues: CASSYWGRVSEAFF. As DNA, the CDR3 is TGTGCCAGCAGTTACTGGGGGCGAGTGTCTGAAGCTTTCTTT.

The CDR3 DNA sequence: TGCGCCAGCAGTACACAGGGAGGGTCTGAGCAGTTCTTC. It translates to CASSTQGGSEQFF. This chain links TRBV10-2 with TRBJ2-1, with D perhaps matching TRBD2 (7 bases). CDR1 WSHSY and CDR2 SAAADI come from the germline V gene. V lost 5 bases, J lost 9 bases, and 14 bases lay in between. The CDR3 extends over 13 amino acids.

V gene TRBV3-1 (or the pseudogene TRBV3-2) combines with J gene TRBJ1-4; D is undetermined. This CDR3 region has 18 residues. Germline loops: CDR1 LGHDT, CDR2 YNNKEL (reference sequence). The V end lost 2 bases, the J end lost 2 bases, and 18 bases lay between the germline ends. Written as DNA, the CDR3 is TGTGCCAGCAGCCAATCGGCAGTCAGCTACGGGACTAATGAAAAACTGTTTTTT. Amino acid sequence: CASSQSAVSYGTNEKLFF.

CDR3 DNA sequence: TGTGCAAGTCGCTTGGACAGGAACTATGGCTACACCTTC. It codes for CASRLDRNYGYTF. The chain joins TRBV12-2 to TRBJ1-2; the table names TRBD1, a call not compared with the DNA. TRBV12-2 is annotated as a pseudogene. The CDR3 consists of 13 residues.

The V and J genes are TRBV5-6 and TRBJ1-2; D gene ambiguous. The V and J ends lost 2 bases and 3 bases respectively, with 8 bases between them. The CDR3 loop spans 13 amino acids. Per germline, CDR1 SGHDT and CDR2 YYEEEE. The chain's CDR3 is CASSLEQHYGYTF. In DNA form, the CDR3 reads TGTGCCAGCAGCTTAGAACAACACTATGGCTACACCTTC. Supplemented by reference TRBV5-6 and TRBJ1-2, the full variable domain reads DAGVTQSPTHLIKTRGQQVTLRCSPKSGHDTVSWYQQALGQGPQFIFQYYEEEERQRGNFPDRFSGHQFPNYSSELNVNALLLGDSALYLCASSLEQHYGYTFGSGTRLTVV.

The genes are TRBV6-5 and TRBJ1-1; TRBD1 agrees at 8 bases. The germline CDR1 and CDR2 sequences are MNHEY and SVGAGI. J gave up 1 base and V 10 bases, and 5 bases lay outside the gene matches. This CDR3 is 13 amino acids long. For the CDR3, the DNA is TGTGCCACCGGGCAGGGGGCGAACACTGAAGCTTTCTTT. It translates to CATGQGANTEAFF.

The sample holds many counts of this clone. The V gene is TRBV7-2, the J gene TRBJ2-3; 12 bases are a match to TRBD2. The CDR3 length is 19 residues. The V gene end was trimmed by 1 base and the J gene end by 1 base; junction bases not matched to a gene: 9. Germline CDR1 and CDR2: SGHTA and FQGNSA. The CDR3 coding sequence is TGTGCCAGCAGCTTAGACGGACTAGCGGGGACAAGACGCACAGATACGCAGTATTTT. As protein: CASSLDGLAGTRRTDTQYF.